The sequence of this TCR beta chain was determined in a study of cytomegalovirus exposure and HLA in healthy donors. Clones were sequenced by immunoSEQ multiplex PCR, and TCRdb holds only the in-frame ones, with some missing. Of about 120,000 clones listed, roughly 90% are singletons. The receptor was isolated from a woman under 30 in good health and CMV-seropositive. The sample comprised PBMCs.

The CDR3 loop reads CASSEMASTEAFF. The CDR3 coding sequence is TGTGCCAGCAGTGAAATGGCTTCCACTGAAGCTTTCTTT. This chain uses TRBV2 with TRBJ1-1; D remains unclear. Trimming left V 2 bases short and J 4 bases short, with 8 bases between. The CDR3 covers 13 residues. The germline gives CDR1 SNHLY, CDR2 FYNNEI.